These 30 T cell receptor beta chains share one sample of origin, sequenced in a study of T cell changes during pregnancy in multiple sclerosis (dated by TCRdb to between 2018 and 2021). Library preparation employed the immunoSEQ multiplex PCR assay. Not all clones reach the TCRdb copy of this immuneACCESS table, which keeps in-frame sequences only. Checked studies attribute under half of the gap to unresolved V genes and leave the rest unexplained. For this sample the table gives some 100,000 clones, of which roughly 90% were detected only once. The ten biggest clones cover roughly 2% of the sample. The sample was peripheral blood, taken after pregnancy. The receptors stem from a female donor with multiple sclerosis, enrolled in a pregnancy study.

This chain uses TRBV28 with TRBJ2-7; possibly TRBD2 for D (5 bases). The CDR3 contains 13 residues. With 6 bases removed from V and 4 bases from J, the gap between germline ends came to 13 bases. Germline CDR1 and CDR2: MDHEN and SYDVKM. The CDR3 DNA is TGTGCCAGCAGCTATGGACGGACTTACGAGCAGTACTTC. Translating gives CASSYGRTYEQYF.

This rearrangement joins TRBV6-1 to TRBJ2-5; 10 nucleotides agree with TRBD1. V dropped 2 bases and J dropped 2; count of bases not matched to a gene: 2. CDR1 MNHNS and CDR2 SASEGT come from the germline V gene. The CDR3 has 15 amino acids. As DNA, the CDR3 is TGTGCCAGCAGTGAAATGGGACAGGGGCAAGAGACCCAGTACTTC. Protein product: CASSEMGQGQETQYF.

The CDR3 nucleotides read TGCGCCAGCAGGGGGGACAGTGCAAATCAGCCCCAGCATTTT. It translates to CASRGDSANQPQHF. This rearrangement joins TRBV4-1 to TRBJ1-5, with 7 bases that match TRBD1. CDR1 is MGHRA, CDR2 YSYEKL, per germline. The CDR3 contains 14 residues. V shed 6 bases and J 4 bases; nucleotides not matched to a gene: 6.

This chain joins TRBV7-3 and TRBJ2-6; D is possibly TRBD1 (6 bases). Germline V gene sequence: CDR1 SGHTA, CDR2 FQGTGA. Between the trimmed V and J ends, which lost 2 bases and 4 bases, there was a span of 9 bases. This CDR3 contains 15 residues. CDR3 coding DNA: TGTGCCAGCAGCTTAGGACAGTCCGGGGCCAACGTCCTGACTTTC. Protein sequence: CASSLGQSGANVLTF.

This clone was observed a single time. The chain uses TRBV21-1 and TRBJ1-4; TRBD1 reflects the table's D call only, with no check against the DNA. TRBV21-1 is assigned pseudogene status. CDR3 length: 17 amino acids. DNA for the CDR3: TGTGCCAGCAGCAGGACAGGAAAAAGTACCCGTCTTGAAAAACTGTTTTTT. Translating gives CASSRTGKSTRLEKLFF.

The chain links TRBV30 to TRBJ1-4, with D unresolved. Germline V gene lookup returns CDR1 GTSNPN and CDR2 SVGIG (reference sequence). The CDR3 is 14 amino acids. Trimming pared 2 bases from V and 0 bases from J, leaving 7 bases between. The CDR3 region has the DNA TGTGCCTGGAGTAAAGGAGCAACTAATGAAAAACTGTTTTTT. Protein sequence: CAWSKGATNEKLFF.

The rearrangement joins TRBV4-3 to TRBJ1-2; 7 nucleotides agree with TRBD1. This CDR3 has 16 residues. The germline gives CDR1 LGHNA, CDR2 YSLEER. The V gene end was trimmed by 2 bases and the J gene end by 4 bases; junction bases not matched to a gene: 10. CDR3 sequence reads: CASSQNLQGVRYGYTF. Here the CDR3 DNA reads TGCGCCAGCAGCCAAAACCTCCAGGGGGTCCGCTATGGCTACACCTTC.

The chain combines TRBV7-2 with TRBJ2-7; 9 positions match TRBD2. The germline gives CDR1 SGHTA, CDR2 FQGNSA. There are 14 residues in the CDR3. The ends lost 5 bases at V and 7 bases at J; junction bases unmatched: 9. CDR3 amino acids: CASSRSLAGQEQYF. The CDR3, as DNA: TGTGCCAGCAGCAGATCCCTAGCGGGGCAAGAGCAGTACTTC.

In its sample, this clone was seen once. This rearrangement joins TRBV5-1 to TRBJ2-7; TRBD2 matches at 10 bases. In germline, CDR1 is SGHRS, CDR2 YFSETQ. V lost 4 bases and J lost 5; bases outside the gene matches: 6. There are 14 residues in the CDR3. CDR3 nucleotide sequence: TGCGCCAGCAGCATAACTAGCGGGATTAACGAGCAGTACTTC. The encoded protein is CASSITSGINEQYF.

In its sample, this clone was seen a few times. The chain uses TRBV6-1 and TRBJ1-6; D possibly corresponds to TRBD1 (6 bases). CDR1 is MNHNS and CDR2 is SASEGT in the germline V gene. The CDR3 is 19 amino acids. The V and J ends lost 2 bases and 8 bases respectively, with 25 bases between them. The CDR3 protein is CASSEYPYHYRVTDSPLHF. The CDR3 nucleotides are TGTGCCAGCAGTGAATATCCCTATCATTACAGGGTGACGGATTCACCCCTCCACTTT.

The V call is TRBV5-1, the J call TRBJ2-7, with TRBD1 identical over 9 bases. This CDR3 is 15 amino acids long. In germline, CDR1 is SGHRS, CDR2 YFSETQ. V was pared by 0 bases and J by 0 bases, with 1 base of the junction left unmatched. CDR3 coding DNA: TGCGCCAGCAGCTTGGGACAGGGGGGCTCCTACGAGCAGTACTTC. Translating it yields CASSLGQGGSYEQYF.

This clone has a single count. The chain combines TRBV6-1 with TRBJ1-4; 8 bases agree with TRBD1. Germline-derived CDR1 and CDR2 are MNHNS and SASEGT. J was trimmed by 7 bases and V by 3 bases; bases with no gene match: 7. This CDR3 is built from 15 residues. DNA for the CDR3: TGTGCCAGCAGTGAGGGACAGGCCTGGGGTGAAAAACTGTTTTTT. This encodes CASSEGQAWGEKLFF.

The rearrangement links TRBV7-2 to TRBJ2-7, with D tentatively TRBD2 (7 bases). Germline CDR1 reads SGHTA; CDR2 reads FQGNSA. The V end was cut by 6 bases, the J end by 3 bases, with 12 bases between. This CDR3 region has 13 residues. The CDR3 nucleotides are TGTGCCAGCAGTCGAGCGGGACACTACGAGCAGTACTTC. As protein: CASSRAGHYEQYF.

V gene TRBV11-2 combines with J gene TRBJ2-5; D remains ambiguous. This CDR3 spans 14 amino acids. Trimming left V 3 bases short and J 5 bases short, with 13 bases between. From germline, CDR1 is SGHAT and CDR2 FQNNGV. Here the CDR3 reads CASSFSTATETQYF. The CDR3 DNA is TGTGCCAGCAGCTTCTCGACTGCGACGGAGACCCAGTACTTC.

The chain combines TRBV7-2 with TRBJ1-3, with D possibly matching TRBD1 (5 bases). The germline CDR1 and CDR2 sequences are SGHTA and FQGNSA. V lost 2 bases and J 1 base, leaving 12 bases between the germline ends. The CDR3 sequence is 16 residues long. The DNA of the CDR3 is TGTGCCAGCAGCTTATCCCAGGGAAAGTCTGGAAACACCATATATTTT. Its translation is CASSLSQGKSGNTIYF.

This clone has just one count. The chain combines TRBV9 with TRBJ2-1, with 7 bases fitting TRBD1. J was trimmed by 7 bases and V by 3 bases; bases with no gene match: 10. The CDR3 is 15 residues long. Germline assignment: CDR1 SGDLS and CDR2 YYNGEE. The CDR3 is CASSEGTGVSNEQFF. The CDR3, as DNA: TGTGCCAGCAGCGAAGGAACAGGGGTGTCTAATGAGCAGTTCTTC.

V gene TRBV6-1 combines with J gene TRBJ1-1; unclear D gene. This CDR3 has 16 residues. V lost 5 bases and J 2 bases, leaving 18 bases between the germline ends. Germline CDR1 reads MNHNS; CDR2 reads SASEGT. CDR3 nucleotide sequence: TGTGCCAGCAGTCAAGGGAGAATGTACGGAAACACTGAAGCTTTCTTT. The encoded protein is CASSQGRMYGNTEAFF.

The V and J genes are TRBV27 and TRBJ1-2; D gene ambiguous. CDR3 length: 14 residues. Germline CDR1 is MNHEY and CDR2 is SMNVEV (reference sequence). Trimming removed 5 bases from V and 8 bases from J, with 18 bases in between. The CDR3 sequence is CASSPHAEGGGYTF. CDR3 nucleotides: TGTGCCAGCAGTCCCCATGCGGAGGGCGGGGGCTACACCTTC.

This clone appeared once. The chain joins TRBV7-2 to TRBJ2-1; D unclear. Trimming left V 8 bases short and J 0 bases short, with 8 bases between. The CDR3 has 13 amino acids. Germline assignment: CDR1 SGHTA and CDR2 FQGNSA. Here the CDR3 reads CASRASSYNEQFF. CDR3 bases: TGTGCCAGCCGCGCTTCCTCCTACAATGAGCAGTTCTTC.

The CDR3 DNA follows: TGTGCCAGTAGGCCCGGACAGTACCTAGGTTACGAGCAGTACTTC. Its translation is CASRPGQYLGYEQYF. The chain uses TRBV19 and TRBJ2-7, with a tentative D call TRBD1 (6 bases). V dropped 6 bases and J dropped 4 bases, with 19 bases sitting between them. Germline V CDR1 and CDR2: LNHDA, SQIVND (reference sequence). The CDR3 covers 15 residues.

The gene calls are TRBV18 and TRBJ2-5; the D is unclear. The V gene lost 3 bases and the J gene lost 3 bases, with 8 bases spanning the gap. The CDR3 is made up of 13 amino acids. CDR1 KGHSH and CDR2 LQKENI come from the germline V gene. DNA of the CDR3: TGTGCCAGCTCACCTGAACAGAAAGAGACCCAGTACTTC. Amino acids: CASSPEQKETQYF.

This sequence joins TRBV19 and TRBJ2-1; TRBD2 agrees at 7 bases. The length of the CDR3 is 14 residues. Trimming at V came to 7 bases and at J to 4 bases, leaving 7 bases not matched to a gene. Germline lookup yields CDR1 LNHDA and CDR2 SQIVND (reference sequence). The CDR3 here is CASKQAGSYNEQFF. The CDR3 nucleotides are TGTGCCAGTAAGCAAGCGGGATCTTACAATGAGCAGTTCTTC.

This chain connects TRBV28 to TRBJ2-2, with D possibly TRBD1 on 6 matching bases. Germline V gene lookup returns CDR1 MDHEN and CDR2 SYDVKM. Trimming left V 7 bases short and J 3 bases short, with 15 bases between. The CDR3 loop spans 15 amino acids. This chain's CDR3 is CASTSGTKDTGELFF. The CDR3 DNA reads as TGTGCCAGCACCTCCGGGACAAAAGACACCGGGGAGCTGTTTTTT.

V and J are TRBV27 and TRBJ2-3, with D perhaps matching TRBD2 (6 bases). CDR1 is MNHEY, CDR2 SMNVEV, per germline (reference sequence). This CDR3 spans 14 amino acids. V dropped 3 bases and J dropped 5 bases, with 12 bases sitting between them. The DNA of the CDR3 is TGTGCCAGCAGTTTCATAACGGGAGTAGATACGCAGTATTTT. Amino acid sequence: CASSFITGVDTQYF.

The gene calls are TRBV11-3 and TRBJ1-6; D perhaps matches TRBD1 (5 bases). The ends were cut back, 8 bases at V and 0 bases at J, with 14 bases in the middle. The germline V gene encodes CDR1 SGHNT and CDR2 YENEEA. This CDR3 contains 16 residues. DNA for the CDR3: TGTGCCAGCGGCGCAGGGTTAAGCTCCTATAATTCACCCCTCCACTTT. It yields the protein CASGAGLSSYNSPLHF.

The V and J genes are TRBV11-2 and TRBJ2-7; weak D call: TRBD1 (6 bases). Germline V gene lookup returns CDR1 SGHAT and CDR2 FQNNGV. Trimming removed 3 bases from V and 4 bases from J, with 10 bases in between. This CDR3 has 13 amino acids. The CDR3 DNA reads TGTGCCAGCAGCTTGGGACAAATTTACGAGCAGTACTTC. Translation: CASSLGQIYEQYF.

The chain joins TRBV9 to TRBJ2-7, with a tentative D call TRBD2 (6 bases). Germline values: CDR1 SGDLS, CDR2 YYNGEE. The length of the CDR3 is 15 residues. With 0 bases removed from V and 2 bases from J, the gap between germline ends came to 12 bases. CDR3 sequence reads: CASSVDGAGTYEQYF. CDR3 sequence (DNA): TGTGCCAGCAGCGTAGACGGGGCGGGGACCTACGAGCAGTACTTC.

The V gene is TRBV28, the J gene TRBJ1-1; D perhaps matches TRBD1 (5 bases). V gave up 6 bases and J gave up 1 base, with 6 bases separating them. Germline assignment: CDR1 MDHEN and CDR2 SYDVKM. This CDR3 is built from 12 residues. In DNA, the CDR3 is TGTGCCAGCAGGACAGCGAACACTGAAGCTTTCTTT. This encodes CASRTANTEAFF. The full variable domain, in which reference TRBV28 and TRBJ1-1 provide the parts outside the CDR3, is DVKVTQSSRYLVKRTGEKVFLECVQDMDHENMFWYRQDPGLGLRLIYFSYDVKMKEKGDIPEGYSVSREKKERFSLILESASTNQTSMYLCASRTANTEAFFGQGTRLTVV.

V usage is TRBV19 and J usage is TRBJ2-1; 13 positions agree with TRBD2. The germline V gene has CDR1 LNHDA and CDR2 SQIVND (reference sequence). CDR3 length: 14 residues. CDR3 residues: CSVTSGRETNEQFF. The CDR3 nucleotides read TGTTCTGTTACTAGCGGGAGGGAAACCAATGAGCAGTTCTTC.

The V gene is TRBV27, the J gene TRBJ1-2; TRBD1 matches 10 bases. CDR1 is MNHEY, CDR2 SMNVEV, per germline (reference sequence). The CDR3 totals 15 residues. V dropped 2 bases and J dropped 7; count of bases not matched to a gene: 7. In DNA, the CDR3 is TGTGCCAGCAGTTTACTGACAGGGGGCGTCGGTGGCTACACCTTC. Protein product: CASSLLTGGVGGYTF.